What follows are 28 T cell receptor beta chains derived from one specimen sequenced in a study of shared clonotypes between healthy human individuals. Assay: immunoSEQ multiplex PCR; the TCRdb copy retains only in-frame clones and omits some. The sample includes over a million clones, about 80% of them seen just once. Sequencing was carried out using memory CD4+ T cells from PBMCs. Subset denoted: CD45RA-negative fraction. These receptors originate from a young man in good health. Some clones in this sample may be carry-over from other donors' samples.

Concerning this clone: This sample also contains other DNA sequences that code for the same CDR3. The CDR3 coding sequence is TGTGCCTGGAGTGTACGGGGTGAAGCTTTCTTT. As protein: CAWSVRGEAFF. The genes are TRBV30 and TRBJ1-1; no definite D call. Germline lookup yields CDR1 GTSNPN and CDR2 SVGIG (reference sequence). Trimming cost V 0 bases and J 7 bases, with 6 bases left between them. This CDR3 region has 11 residues.

The chain recombines TRBV19 with TRBJ2-7; D uncertain. Looked up from germline, CDR1 is LNHDA and CDR2 is SQIVND (reference sequence). V lost 7 bases, J lost 0 bases, and 13 bases lay in between. The CDR3 sequence is 14 residues long. The CDR3 loop is CASTPGGPSYEQYF. CDR3 nucleotide sequence: TGTGCCAGTACCCCCGGCGGTCCCTCCTACGAGCAGTACTTC.

The chain has TRBV7-7 and TRBJ2-3, with 8 bases aligning to TRBD2. CDR3 length: 14 residues. CDR1 and CDR2 (germline): SSHAT, FNYEAQ (reference sequence). Trimming removed 4 bases from V and 5 bases from J; junction bases left unmatched: 5. The CDR3 DNA is TGTGCCAGCAGCTCGGGACTAGTCGAAGATACGCAGTATTTT. It specifies CASSSGLVEDTQYF.

The chain links TRBV6-5 to TRBJ2-7, with D possibly called TRBD1 or TRBD2 (7 bases each). CDR1 MNHEY and CDR2 SVGAGI come from the germline V gene. The CDR3 consists of 15 residues. Trimming left V 2 bases short and J 3 bases short, with 14 bases between. The CDR3 region is CASSYSGTADYEQYF. DNA for the CDR3: TGTGCCAGCAGTTACAGCGGGACAGCGGACTACGAGCAGTACTTC.

In this sample, this clone turned up many times. The chain links TRBV5-1 to TRBJ1-1; D is ambiguous. The CDR3 runs 13 residues. CDR1 and CDR2 (germline): SGHRS, YFSETQ. The V end lost 2 bases, the J end lost 0 bases, and 5 bases lay between the germline ends. This CDR3 is CASSFQLNTEAFF. CDR3 DNA: TGCGCCAGCAGCTTCCAGCTGAACACTGAAGCTTTCTTT.

V is TRBV5-6 and J is TRBJ1-2; 7 bases line up with TRBD1. J gave up 8 bases and V 0 bases, and 7 bases lay outside the gene matches. The CDR3 has 14 residues. CDR1 SGHDT and CDR2 YYEEEE come from the germline V gene. The CDR3 loop is CASSLEARGAGYTF. CDR3 coding DNA: TGTGCCAGCAGCTTGGAAGCCAGGGGGGCCGGCTACACCTTC.

This clone has only a few counts. The chain recombines TRBV4-3 with TRBJ2-1; 9 bases are shared with TRBD2. Germline V gene lookup returns CDR1 LGHNA and CDR2 YSLEER. This CDR3 has 20 amino acids. V shed 5 bases, J shed 0 bases, and the junction held 17 bases outside the gene matches. In DNA form, the CDR3 reads TGCGCCAGCAGCTCGGGCCCGGCGGGAGGGCCGGGGGGCTCCTACAATGAGCAGTTCTTC. Residues: CASSSGPAGGPGGSYNEQFF.

This chain uses TRBV27 with TRBJ1-2; D uncertain. Trimming cost V 2 bases and J 4 bases, with 8 bases left between them. Germline values: CDR1 MNHEY, CDR2 SMNVEV (reference sequence). The length of the CDR3 is 13 residues. The CDR3 DNA reads as TGTGCCAGCAGTTTACGCAGTACCTATGGCTACACCTTC. This sequence encodes CASSLRSTYGYTF.

For this clone: It may be a read error: a sequence one base away is much more abundant. The sample has other DNA sequences that encode this CDR3 too. The V gene is TRBV28, the J gene TRBJ2-7; the match to TRBD1 covers 9 bases. Trimming removed 4 bases from V and 1 base from J; junction bases left unmatched: 5. This CDR3 region has 15 residues. Germline values: CDR1 MDHEN, CDR2 SYDVKM. CDR3 region: CASSSPGQGSYEQYF. As DNA, the CDR3 is TGTGCCAGCAGTTCCCCGGGACAGGGATCCTACGAGCAGTACTTC.

The V and J genes are TRBV7-6 and TRBJ2-1, with TRBD1 matching over 7 bases. Germline values: CDR1 SGHVS, CDR2 FNYEAQ. This CDR3 spans 14 amino acids. V was clipped by 4 bases and J by 6 bases; unmatched bases: 6. CDR3 nucleotides: TGTGCCAGCAGCTCAATGACAGGGTTCAATGAGCAGTTCTTC. The encoded protein is CASSSMTGFNEQFF.

The chain combines TRBV6-6 with TRBJ1-5; tentative D call: TRBD1 (5 bases). Trimming took 4 bases from V and 7 from J, leaving 17 bases between them. The CDR3 is made up of 15 amino acids. Germline CDR1 is MNHNY and CDR2 is SVGAGI (reference sequence). The chain's CDR3 is CASSSYAGTGQPQHF. The DNA of the CDR3 is TGTGCCAGCAGTTCCTATGCAGGGACTGGGCAGCCCCAGCATTTT.

V usage is TRBV2 and J usage is TRBJ2-1; 15 bases line up with TRBD2. The CDR3 runs to 14 residues. V lost 6 bases, J lost 10 bases, and 4 bases stayed unmatched. Germline CDR1 SNHLY, CDR2 FYNNEI. CDR3 sequence (DNA): TGTGCCAGCAGCGGGACTAGCGGGAGGTGGGAGCAGTTCTTC. It translates to CASSGTSGRWEQFF.

This clone was recorded only once. J is TRBJ2-3 and V is TRBV5-1; D is unclear. V lost 4 bases and J 2 bases, leaving 14 bases between the germline ends. The CDR3 runs to 15 residues. The germline V gene encodes CDR1 SGHRS and CDR2 YFSETQ. The CDR3 is CASSPDPPPTDTQYF. CDR3 DNA sequence: TGCGCCAGCAGCCCGGACCCTCCCCCCACAGATACGCAGTATTTT.

This chain joins TRBV10-1 and TRBJ2-7; 12 bases line up with TRBD2. The germline gives CDR1 WNHNN, CDR2 SYGVQD (reference sequence). The CDR3 contains 13 residues. Trimming took 4 bases from V and 6 from J; bases not matched to a gene: 1. The CDR3 nucleotides read TGCGCCAGCAGTGCTAGCGGGAGGGGCGAGCAGTACTTC. It codes for CASSASGRGEQYF.

Turning to this clone: This probably arose from a read error, given a far larger clone one base away. The CDR3 nucleotides are TGTGCCAGCAGTCAGAGACTAGCGGGAGGGGACCACGAGCAGTACTTC. It specifies CASSQRLAGGDHEQYF. J is TRBJ2-7 and V is TRBV6-6; 14 bases are shared with TRBD2. This CDR3 is 16 amino acids long. Looked up from germline, CDR1 is MNHNY and CDR2 is SVGAGI (reference sequence). J was trimmed by 5 bases and V by 5 bases; bases with no gene match: 8.

The chain combines TRBV9 with TRBJ2-5; D gene unclear. The CDR3 runs to 13 residues. Per the germline V gene, CDR1 is SGDLS and CDR2 is YYNGEE. Trimming removed 0 bases from V and 4 bases from J, with 7 bases in between. The CDR3 reads CASSVDSGETQYF. The DNA of the CDR3 is TGTGCCAGCAGCGTAGATTCAGGAGAGACCCAGTACTTC.

This chain links TRBV2 with TRBJ1-1; D remains ambiguous. The V end was cut by 7 bases, the J end by 1 base, with 4 bases between. The V gene's germline CDR1 is SNHLY and CDR2 FYNNEI. The CDR3 runs 11 residues. CDR3 coding DNA: TGTGCCAGCACCGAGAACACTGAAGCTTTCTTT. Encoded protein: CASTENTEAFF.

This rearrangement joins TRBV4-2 to TRBJ2-7; D not resolved. The CDR3 length is 14 residues. With 1 base removed from V and 5 bases from J, the gap between germline ends came to 12 bases. Per the germline V gene, CDR1 is LGHNA and CDR2 is YNFKEQ. The CDR3 DNA is TGTGCCAGCAGCCAAGGTTGGGCAAGTGACGAGCAGTACTTC. Amino acid sequence: CASSQGWASDEQYF.

The chain couples TRBV2 to TRBJ1-4; TRBD1 matches at 11 bases. The junction had 9 bases not matched to a gene; V was cut back by 7 bases and J by 8 bases. The CDR3 is 15 amino acids. Looked up from germline, CDR1 is SNHLY and CDR2 is FYNNEI. CDR3 protein: CASNNRDRGGEKLFF. In DNA form, the CDR3 reads TGTGCCAGCAACAACCGGGACAGGGGGGGAGAAAAACTGTTTTTT.

The table lists this clone with many counts. The J gene is TRBJ1-4, the V gene TRBV4-1; TRBD1 agrees at 9 bases. The CDR3 length is 15 residues. Per the germline V gene, CDR1 is MGHRA and CDR2 is YSYEKL. The V segment lost 1 base and the J segment 7 bases; nucleotides outside the gene matches: 4. The CDR3 region is CASSQVETGGEKLFF. The CDR3, as DNA: TGCGCCAGCAGCCAAGTCGAGACAGGGGGTGAAAAACTGTTTTTT.

The chain combines TRBV30 with TRBJ1-2, with D hard to call. The length of the CDR3 is 14 residues. Germline lookup yields CDR1 GTSNPN and CDR2 SVGIG (reference sequence). V was shortened by 2 bases and J by 4 bases, with 14 bases between the two germline ends. The CDR3 DNA is TGTGCCTGGAGTCCGGCCGTAGTCAGCTATGGCTACACCTTC. Its translation: CAWSPAVVSYGYTF.

This clone was counted a single time. The chain employs TRBV9 and TRBJ2-1; D might be TRBD2 (6 bases). V lost 7 bases and J lost 5, with 13 bases in between. CDR1 and CDR2 from the germline V gene are SGDLS and YYNGEE. The CDR3 runs 13 residues. The CDR3 nucleotides are TGTGCCAGCGGGGGGTCCCCACACAATGAGCAGTTCTTC. It specifies CASGGSPHNEQFF.

The CDR3: CASSSQGSGRLETQYF. The CDR3 DNA is TGTGCCAGCAGCTCCCAGGGAAGCGGGAGGTTGGAGACCCAGTACTTC. The gene calls are TRBV7-2 and TRBJ2-5, with 9 bases that match TRBD2. Per the germline V gene, CDR1 is SGHTA and CDR2 is FQGNSA. The junction had 11 bases not matched to a gene; V was cut back by 4 bases and J by 5 bases. The CDR3 runs to 16 residues.

The genes are TRBV28 and TRBJ2-7, with D unresolved. The V end lost 6 bases, the J end lost 6 bases, and 12 bases lay between the germline ends. Germline values: CDR1 MDHEN, CDR2 SYDVKM. This CDR3 region has 12 residues. The CDR3 coding sequence is TGTGCCAGCAGGCCGGGTCCGCGCGAGCAGTACTTC. It yields the protein CASRPGPREQYF.

The chain joins TRBV6-5 to TRBJ1-1; no firm D call. The CDR3 runs 14 residues. Per the germline V gene, CDR1 is MNHEY and CDR2 is SVGAGI. V gave up 0 bases and J gave up 7 bases, with 12 bases separating them. The CDR3 coding sequence is TGTGCCAGCAGTTACTCACGTTCTGGATTTGAAGCTTTCTTT. It yields the protein CASSYSRSGFEAFF.

This chain joins TRBV5-1 and TRBJ2-5, with TRBD2 identical over 8 bases. V was pared by 0 bases and J by 5 bases, with 3 bases of the junction left unmatched. The CDR3 is made up of 14 amino acids. The germline gives CDR1 SGHRS, CDR2 YFSETQ. For the CDR3, the DNA is TGCGCCAGCAGCTTGGTAGCGGGAAGGGAGACCCAGTACTTC. Its protein is CASSLVAGRETQYF.

This clone has only a few counts. V is TRBV7-9 and J is TRBJ1-2; 11 bases are shared with TRBD1. Germline loops: CDR1 SEHNR, CDR2 FQNEAQ (reference sequence). Trimming cost V 5 bases and J 5 bases; bases outside gene matches: 7. The CDR3 has 15 amino acids. The CDR3: CASSRRTGGSYGYTF. The CDR3 DNA follows: TGTGCCAGCAGCCGACGGACAGGGGGCTCATATGGCTACACCTTC.

This chain joins TRBV30 and TRBJ2-4, with D possibly being TRBD2 (6 bases). The V gene's germline CDR1 is GTSNPN and CDR2 SVGIG (reference sequence). The V and J ends lost 0 bases and 6 bases respectively, with 9 bases between them. CDR3 size: 13 residues. The CDR3 region is CAWSVGLRNIQYF. Written as DNA, the CDR3 is TGTGCCTGGAGTGTGGGACTCAGAAACATTCAGTACTTC.